The sequence of this T cell receptor beta chain was determined in a study of CD8+ T cells in alopecia areata. Study conclusions and caveats: Scalp samples also yield sequences of resident alphabeta T cells from normal skin. Many of the expanded lesional clones endured in scalp and blood while on tofacitinib. Association of baseline CD8+ expansion with response is uncertain owing to one nonresponder.

The treatment was: oral pan-JAK inhibitor, 5-10 mg twice daily. Alopecia areata patients provided lesional scalp punch biopsies and peripheral blood, both collected for the study. cDNA serving as the sequencing template came from extracted, reverse transcribed RNA. The method was immunoSEQ multiplex PCR; TCRdb's version includes in-frame clones alone and lacks a portion of them. The sample shows about 150,000 clones, about 51% of them seen only once. As to this clone: Its cognate antigen is unknown.

The source of this sequence is a human donor with alopecia areata. Material: CD8+ T cells sorted from blood, obtained at week 4, from a patient treated with tofacitinib.

CDR3 region: CASTDQGSQPQHF. For the CDR3, the DNA is TGTGCCAGCACCGATCAGGGAAGCCAGCCCCAGCATTTT. V is TRBV28 and J is TRBJ1-5; weak D call: TRBD1 (5 bases). CDR3 length: 13 residues. Per the germline V gene, CDR1 is MDHEN and CDR2 is SYDVKM. V lost 7 bases to trimming and J lost 7 bases, with 14 bases between them.